This TCR beta chain derives from a study of a mutant IDH1 vaccine in newly diagnosed glioma. Looking at the study overall: Earlier treatment was radiotherapy, temozolomide, or both, with most getting both.

Indicated time point: week 23, last vaccination. A 20-mer mutant IDH1 peptide at 300 ug was injected subcutaneously with topical imiquimod. Donors had new IDH1-mutant astrocytomas of WHO grade 3 or 4 (ATRX-lost). As for this clone: The antigen remains unidentified.

Looked up from germline, CDR1 is MNHEY and CDR2 is SVGAGI. The CDR3 covers 15 residues. V was pared by 2 bases and J by 0 bases, with 11 bases between. TCRdb keeps only in-frame clones here, not all; method: immunoSEQ multiplex PCR. This sample has tens of thousands of clones, with around 87% found just once. The source of this sequence is a man between 40 and 49 years old with glioma. The source was PBMCs, collected from a glioma patient whose treatment included an IDH1 peptide vaccine. The V call is TRBV6-5, the J call TRBJ2-7; D perhaps matches TRBD2 (5 bases). The CDR3 sequence: CASSYQVTTSYEQYF. The CDR3 DNA follows: TGTGCCAGCAGTTACCAGGTGACTACCTCCTACGAGCAGTACTTC.